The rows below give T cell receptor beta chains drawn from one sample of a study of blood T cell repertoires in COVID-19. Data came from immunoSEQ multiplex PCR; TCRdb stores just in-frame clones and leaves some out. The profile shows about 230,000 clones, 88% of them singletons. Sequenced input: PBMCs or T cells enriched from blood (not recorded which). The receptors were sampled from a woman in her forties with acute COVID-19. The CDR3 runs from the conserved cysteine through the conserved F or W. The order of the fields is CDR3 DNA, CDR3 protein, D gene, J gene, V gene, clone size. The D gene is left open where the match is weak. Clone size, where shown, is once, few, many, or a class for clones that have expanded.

DNA: TGTGCCAGCAGCCCTCTTTTGGATACGCAGTATTTT; CDR3: CASSPLLDTQYF; D: .; J: TRBJ2-3; V: TRBV7-8; size: .
DNA: TGTGCCAGCAGTTTCAGTAAAAACATTCAGTACTTC; CDR3: CASSFSKNIQYF; D: .; J: TRBJ2-4; V: TRBV2; size: many
DNA: TGTGCCATCACCGGGCTCCACTCCGGGGGCGAGCAGTACTTC; CDR3: CAITGLHSGGEQYF; D: .; J: TRBJ2-7; V: TRBV10-3; size: .
DNA: TGTGCCAGTAGTCCAGGACTAGCGGGGGGGTTCGGCGGCACAGATACGCAGTATTTT; CDR3: CASSPGLAGGFGGTDTQYF; D: TRBD2; J: TRBJ2-3; V: TRBV19; size: .
DNA: TGTGCCAGTGGCGAGGCGGGGGCAGGGGGCTACACCTTC; CDR3: CASGEAGAGGYTF; D: .; J: TRBJ1-2; V: TRBV11-2; size: once
DNA: TGTGCCAGCACCCCCTTCTCCGGGGAGCTGTTTTTT; CDR3: CASTPFSGELFF; D: .; J: TRBJ2-2; V: TRBV2; size: .
DNA: TGTGCCAGCAGCCGAAGACAGGGAACAGATACGCAGTATTTT; CDR3: CASSRRQGTDTQYF; D: TRBD1; J: TRBJ2-3; V: TRBV3-1/TRBV3-2; size: .
DNA: TGTGCCAGCAGGTCGACAGGAGCCTACGAGCAGTACTTC; CDR3: CASRSTGAYEQYF; D: .; J: TRBJ2-7; V: TRBV27; size: .
DNA: TGTGCCAGCAGTGAAGCCGGGACAGCACTTTATGGCTACACCTTC; CDR3: CASSEAGTALYGYTF; D: TRBD1; J: TRBJ1-2; V: TRBV2; size: .
DNA: TGTGCCAGCTCACCACAGGGGTTGGGCACTGAAGCTTTCTTT; CDR3: CASSPQGLGTEAFF; D: .; J: TRBJ1-1; V: TRBV18; size: .
DNA: TGTGCCACCAGTGACGTTGGGACTAGCGGGCCCTACAATGAGCAGTTCTTC; CDR3: CATSDVGTSGPYNEQFF; D: TRBD2; J: TRBJ2-1; V: TRBV24-1; size: .
DNA: TGCAGCGTTTTGGACAGGGGGTTTGGTGAAGCTTTCTTT; CDR3: CSVLDRGFGEAFF; D: TRBD1; J: TRBJ1-1; V: TRBV29-1; size: .
DNA: TGTGCCAGCAGCCCGGGGAGGGCGGAGACCCAGTACTTC; CDR3: CASSPGRAETQYF; D: TRBD2; J: TRBJ2-5; V: TRBV7-9; size: .
DNA: TGTGCCAGCAGCCCGCGGTTTAGCGGGACTGAAGAGACCCAGTACTTC; CDR3: CASSPRFSGTEETQYF; D: TRBD2; J: TRBJ2-5; V: TRBV7-9; size: .
DNA: TGTGCCAGCAGCCCGTCGACAGGGACCGAGCAGTACTTC; CDR3: CASSPSTGTEQYF; D: TRBD1; J: TRBJ2-7; V: TRBV7-8; size: .
DNA: TGTGCCAGCAGCGAGGGACTAGTTCCAGATACGCAGTATTTT; CDR3: CASSEGLVPDTQYF; D: TRBD2; J: TRBJ2-3; V: TRBV13; size: .
DNA: TGTGCCAGCAGCATGACAGGGGGAGAGGAAAAACTGTTTTTT; CDR3: CASSMTGGEEKLFF; D: TRBD1; J: TRBJ1-4; V: TRBV11-2; size: .
DNA: TGTGCCACCAGTGACTACGCCGGGGAGCTGTTTTTT; CDR3: CATSDYAGELFF; D: .; J: TRBJ2-2; V: TRBV24-1; size: .
DNA: TGTGCCAGCACCTTAGGGGGCGCTGGGGCCAACGTCCTGACTTTC; CDR3: CASTLGGAGANVLTF; D: TRBD1; J: TRBJ2-6; V: TRBV28; size: .
DNA: TGTGCCAGCAGCTTTCCGGGGCGGGAGTCGATCAATGAGCAGTTCTTC; CDR3: CASSFPGRESINEQFF; D: TRBD2; J: TRBJ2-1; V: TRBV7-6; size: .
DNA: TGTGCCAGCAGACGGGGGGCCTACGAGCAGTACTTC; CDR3: CASRRGAYEQYF; D: TRBD2; J: TRBJ2-7; V: TRBV6-5; size: few
DNA: TGTGCCAGTATGACGGGACAGACGGGTGGCTACACCTTC; CDR3: CASMTGQTGGYTF; D: TRBD1; J: TRBJ1-2; V: TRBV6-5; size: .